These 27 T cell receptor beta chains were sequenced from one sample in a study of Tregs in tolerant kidney transplant recipients. Assay used: immunoSEQ multiplex PCR; TCRdb lists only in-frame clones, some missing. The sample's table shows about 10,000 clones. Mixed chimerism was transient after nonmyeloablative marrow transplants from related graft donors. The material was CD8+ T cells from blood (PBMCs), obtained 24 months after the transplant. The receptors shown here come from a human patient who received a combined kidney and bone marrow transplant. Certain T cells may be donor cells from the graft.

To note about this clone: The read gets to within 3 residues of the CDR3 end, and the germline J gene fills in the rest. The rearrangement joins TRBV19 to TRBJ2-1; no definite D call. Germline CDR1 LNHDA, CDR2 SQIVND (reference sequence). This CDR3 spans 15 amino acids. V was trimmed by 2 bases and J by 0 bases, leaving 8 bases between them. The part of the CDR3 DNA that was read is TGTGCCAGTAGTATACCCCTTAGCTCCTACAATGAG. It yields the protein CASSIPLSSYNE. The whole CDR3 protein reads CASSIPLSSYNEQFF.

A note on this clone: Read coverage stops 3 residues before the CDR3 terminus; the germline J gene supplies the remainder. The chain recombines TRBV2 with TRBJ2-3, with D tentatively TRBD2 (5 bases). This CDR3 contains 13 residues. The germline V gene encodes CDR1 SNHLY and CDR2 FYNNEI. The germline V and J ends were trimmed by 6 bases and 1 base, with 8 bases remaining between them. Partial CDR3 DNA: TGTGCCAGCAGGGATAGCGGCACAGATACG. It translates to CASRDSGTDT. Given in full, the CDR3 is CASRDSGTDTQYF.

Regarding this clone: Sequencing ends 3 residues short of the CDR3 end; the germline J gene provides the rest. The chain couples TRBV19 to TRBJ2-2; D unclear. The V end was cut by 6 bases, the J end by 7 bases, with 9 bases between. Germline CDR1 is LNHDA and CDR2 is SQIVND (reference sequence). The CDR3 is 12 residues long. The CDR3 reads CASSLVGGELFF. The sequenced part of the CDR3 DNA is TGTGCCAGTAGCCTAGTAGGCGGGGAG. The whole variable domain, filled in from reference TRBV19 and TRBJ2-2, reads DGGITQSPKYLFRKEGQNVTLSCEQNLNHDAMYWYRQDPGQGLRLIYYSQIVNDFQKGDIAEGYSVSREKKESFPLTVTSAQKNPTAFYLCASSLVGGELFFGEGSRLTVL.

Turning to this clone: The CDR3 is cut off 3 residues early in the read; its end comes from the germline J gene. The rearrangement joins TRBV4-1 to TRBJ2-1; 7 nucleotides line up with TRBD2. The CDR3 extends over 15 amino acids. Germline loops: CDR1 MGHRA, CDR2 YSYEKL. Germline trimming cut 5 bases from V and 4 bases from J; bases unmatched to any gene: 8. The CDR3 reads CASSSSPSGYNEQFF. Incomplete CDR3 DNA: TGCGCCAGCAGCAGTTCGCCTAGCGGTTACAATGAG.

The CDR3 DNA, read in part, is TGCAGTGCTAGCGACTTAGGAGGGACAGATTACAATGAG. This translates into CSASDLGGTDYNE. The CDR3 in its entirety is CSASDLGGTDYNEQFF. The rearrangement uses TRBV20-1 and TRBJ2-1; tentatively, D is TRBD1 (7 bases). The CDR3 end lies 3 residues beyond the end of the read and is filled in from the germline J gene. CDR3 length equals 16 residues. Germline V lookup: CDR1 DFQATT, CDR2 SNEGSKA (reference sequence). Trimming took off 3 bases at V and 4 bases at J, with 19 bases between the two ends.

On this clone itself: The read is 3 residues too short to cover the CDR3 end, so that end is filled in from the germline J gene. The chain is built from TRBV30 and TRBJ1-4; D unclear. Germline V gene lookup returns CDR1 GTSNPN and CDR2 SVGIG (reference sequence). Trimming pared 0 bases from V and 5 bases from J, leaving 13 bases between. This CDR3 region has 15 residues. Incomplete CDR3 DNA: TGTGCCTGGAGTGTTCCAGGCGGGAAGAATGAAAAA. Translation: CAWSVPGGKNEK. The entire CDR3 is CAWSVPGGKNEKLFF.

Details on this clone: The read halts 3 residues ahead of the CDR3 end, with the missing end drawn from the germline J gene. This sequence joins TRBV18 and TRBJ2-7, with TRBD1 matching 7 bases. The CDR3 totals 13 residues. Germline values: CDR1 KGHSH, CDR2 LQKENI. J was trimmed by 4 bases and V by 5 bases; bases with no gene match: 5. The CDR3 DNA, read in part, is TGTGCCAGCTCATTCGGGACAGTTTACGAG. It translates to CASSFGTVYE. The whole CDR3 region reads CASSFGTVYEQYF. The variable domain in full, completed from reference TRBV18 and TRBJ2-7, reads NAGVMQNPRHLVRRRGQEARLRCSPMKGHSHVYWYRQLPEEGLKFMVYLQKENIIDESGMPKERFSAEFPKEGPSILRIQQVVRGDSAAYFCASSFGTVYEQYFGPGTRLTVT.

To note about this clone: The read terminates 3 residues before the CDR3 end, so the remaining end is supplied by the germline J gene. V gene TRBV19 combines with J gene TRBJ2-1, with TRBD2 matching 9 bases. Germline V CDR1 and CDR2: LNHDA, SQIVND (reference sequence). The length of the CDR3 is 14 residues. V lost 3 bases, J lost 8 bases, and 5 bases stayed unmatched. The CDR3 sequence: CASSMVLAGHEQFF. The part of the CDR3 DNA that was read is TGTGCCAGTAGTATGGTCCTAGCGGGACATGAG.

On this clone itself: The read halts 3 residues ahead of the CDR3 end, with the missing end drawn from the germline J gene. The chain carries TRBV30 and TRBJ2-5; TRBD2 matches 13 bases. V dropped 3 bases and J dropped 5; count of bases not matched to a gene: 6. The germline V gene encodes CDR1 GTSNPN and CDR2 SVGIG (reference sequence). The CDR3 totals 15 residues. CDR3 residues: CAWRKLAGGTETQYF. CDR3 DNA, as far as it was read: TGTGCCTGGAGGAAACTAGCGGGAGGGACTGAGACC.

Of note for this clone: The observed sequence ends 3 residues before the CDR3 terminus, with the missing tail filled in from the germline J gene. The chain couples TRBV13 to TRBJ2-1, with 12 positions matching TRBD2. V shed 4 bases and J 0 bases; nucleotides not matched to a gene: 13. Germline values: CDR1 PRHDT, CDR2 FYEKMQ (reference sequence). The CDR3 extends over 20 amino acids. Partial CDR3 DNA: TGTGCCAGCAGCTCTGCACCGGGACTAGCGGGTTCCCTCTCCTACAATGAG. Amino acid sequence: CASSSAPGLAGSLSYNE. The complete CDR3 sequence is CASSSAPGLAGSLSYNEQFF.

Notes on this clone: The read ends 3 residues before the CDR3 terminus; that terminus is restored from the germline J gene. The chain has TRBV18 and TRBJ2-1, with 9 bases matching TRBD2. The CDR3 length is 15 residues. Germline CDR1 KGHSH, CDR2 LQKENI. V shed 2 bases and J 5 bases; nucleotides not matched to a gene: 4. The CDR3: CASSPEVAGDNEQFF. CDR3 bases read: TGTGCCAGCTCACCAGAGGTAGCGGGAGACAATGAG.

On this clone: The sequence runs out 3 residues before the end of the CDR3; the remainder is reconstructed from the germline J gene. This chain connects TRBV7-6 to TRBJ2-7, with a weak D call TRBD2 (6 bases). Deletions cut 2 bases from V and 0 bases from J, with 14 bases between. The CDR3 sequence is 16 residues long. Per germline, CDR1 SGHVS and CDR2 FNYEAQ. Incomplete CDR3 DNA: TGTGCCAGCAGCTTAAATCCGCGGGAAATCTCCTACGAG. Amino acid sequence: CASSLNPREISYE. The whole CDR3 protein is CASSLNPREISYEQYF.

Details on this clone: Read coverage stops 3 residues before the CDR3 terminus; the germline J gene supplies the remainder. This sequence joins TRBV10-1 and TRBJ2-1; TRBD2 agrees at 14 bases. V was pared by 9 bases and J by 9 bases, with 4 bases of the junction left unmatched. The CDR3 is 13 residues long. Germline V gene data show CDR1 as WNHNN and CDR2 as SYGVQD (reference sequence). CDR3 DNA (partial): TGCGCCAGTGGGACTAGCGGGAGTCGTGAG. The encoded protein is CASGTSGSRE. The full CDR3 reads CASGTSGSREQFF.

Comment on this clone: Coverage ceases 3 residues before the CDR3 finishes, and the germline J gene fills in the end. The chain is built from TRBV19 and TRBJ2-1; 8 bases match TRBD2. In germline, CDR1 is LNHDA, CDR2 SQIVND (reference sequence). The length of the CDR3 is 15 residues. V shed 3 bases and J 8 bases; nucleotides not matched to a gene: 9. The CDR3 loop is CASSMGAGAIYEQFF. The covered CDR3 bases are TGTGCCAGTAGTATGGGAGCGGGAGCAATATATGAG.

On this clone: The CDR3 end falls 3 residues outside the read, so it is completed with the germline J gene. This rearrangement joins TRBV2 to TRBJ2-5, with D perhaps being TRBD1 or TRBD2 (5 bases each). The CDR3 covers 16 residues. Deletions cut 6 bases from V and 1 base from J, with 18 bases between. Germline-derived CDR1 and CDR2 are SNHLY and FYNNEI. CDR3 region: CASSEGYGAVQETQYF. The part of the CDR3 DNA that was read is TGTGCCAGCAGCGAGGGGTATGGGGCAGTCCAAGAGACC. Full variable domain (rest looked up from reference TRBV2 and TRBJ2-5): EPEVTQTPSHQVTQMGQEVILRCVPISNHLYFYWYRQILGQKVEFLVSFYNNEISEKSEIFDDQFSVERPDGSNFTLKIRSTKLEDSAMYFCASSEGYGAVQETQYFGPGTRLLVL.

A remark on this clone: The CDR3 end lies 3 residues beyond the end of the read and is filled in from the germline J gene. This chain joins TRBV4-2 and TRBJ2-7, with 7 positions matching TRBD2. The V segment lost 1 base and the J segment 4 bases; nucleotides outside the gene matches: 1. This CDR3 is 13 amino acids long. Looked up from germline, CDR1 is LGHNA and CDR2 is YNFKEQ. The CDR3 spells CASSQVRGYEQYF. CDR3 DNA (partial): TGTGCCAGCAGCCAAGTGCGGGGGTACGAG.

In the case of this clone: The CDR3 is cut off 3 residues early in the read; its end comes from the germline J gene. This sequence joins TRBV7-9 and TRBJ2-1; unclear D gene. CDR1 and CDR2 from the germline V gene are SEHNR and FQNEAQ (reference sequence). The CDR3 is 12 amino acids. V was shortened by 1 base and J by 7 bases, with 5 bases between the two germline ends. The chain's CDR3 is CASSLGQNEQFF. The part of the CDR3 DNA that was read is TGTGCCAGCAGCTTAGGGCAAAATGAG.

Points on this clone: The read is 3 residues too short to cover the CDR3 end, so that end is filled in from the germline J gene. The chain links TRBV29-1 to TRBJ2-7, with 15 bases aligning to TRBD2. Per the germline V gene, CDR1 is SQVTM and CDR2 is ANQGSEA. The ends lost 7 bases at V and 1 base at J; junction bases unmatched: 8. The CDR3 is 16 residues long. The sequenced CDR3 bases are TGCAGCGCCTCAGGGACTAGCGGGAGGATTTCCTACGAG. This gives the protein CSASGTSGRISYE. The entire CDR3 is CSASGTSGRISYEQYF.

About this clone: The read ends 3 residues early relative to the CDR3; the germline J gene fills the gap. The V and J genes are TRBV30 and TRBJ1-4; D is undetermined. Trimming took off 4 bases at V and 3 bases at J, with 18 bases between the two ends. The CDR3 spans 16 residues. Germline CDR1 and CDR2: GTSNPN and SVGIG (reference sequence). The CDR3: CAWTPSWVAANEKLFF. The CDR3 bases that were read are TGTGCCTGGACCCCCTCGTGGGTAGCGGCTAATGAAAAA.

On this clone: Coverage ceases 3 residues before the CDR3 finishes, and the germline J gene fills in the end. The V call is TRBV5-5, the J call TRBJ2-7, with D unclear. In germline, CDR1 is SGHKS, CDR2 YYEKEE (reference sequence). Trimming left V 4 bases short and J 0 bases short, with 8 bases between. The CDR3 is 13 amino acids. The CDR3 reads CASSPGRSYEQYF. CDR3 DNA (partial): TGTGCCAGCAGCCCAGGTCGCTCCTACGAG.

Turning to this clone: The read stops 3 residues short of the end of the CDR3; the missing end is completed from the germline J gene. The chain recombines TRBV4-1 with TRBJ1-3; no definite D call. Germline CDR1 reads MGHRA; CDR2 reads YSYEKL. The CDR3 contains 13 residues. Trimming removed 7 bases at V and 0 bases at J, with 7 bases between. The DNA read from the CDR3 is TGCGCCAGCAAGGTGCCCTCTGGAAACACC. Residues: CASKVPSGNT. In full, the CDR3 reads CASKVPSGNTIYF.

Turning to this clone: The read ends 3 residues shy of where the CDR3 ends; the end is completed using the germline J gene. This chain connects TRBV29-1 to TRBJ2-7; D perhaps matches TRBD1 (6 bases). CDR1 and CDR2 from the germline V gene are SQVTM and ANQGSEA. The CDR3 runs to 11 residues. Deletions cut 3 bases from V and 3 bases from J, with 6 bases between. This chain's CDR3 is CSVEDSYEQYF. The DNA read from the CDR3 is TGCAGCGTTGAGGACAGCTACGAG.

In regard to this clone: Sequencing ends 3 residues short of the CDR3 end; the germline J gene provides the rest. The sample holds other DNA sequences that translate to the same CDR3. This sequence joins TRBV11-2 and TRBJ2-7, with D perhaps matching TRBD1 (6 bases). Trimming shortened V by 1 base and J by 4 bases, and 8 bases separated the two germline ends. This CDR3 is built from 13 residues. Germline loops: CDR1 SGHAT, CDR2 FQNNGV. CDR3 bases read: TGTGCCAGCAGCTTAGTAGGGGGATACGAG. It is translated as CASSLVGGYE. The complete CDR3 sequence is CASSLVGGYEQYF.

Details on this clone: The read terminates 3 residues ahead of where the CDR3 ends, so the germline J gene completes it. The genes are TRBV30 and TRBJ1-4, with 10 positions matching TRBD1. The trim removed 2 bases at V and 6 bases at J, leaving 3 bases unmatched. Germline CDR1 reads GTSNPN; CDR2 reads SVGIG (reference sequence). There are 14 residues in the CDR3. This chain's CDR3 is CAWSPGQGYEKLFF. CDR3 DNA (partial): TGTGCCTGGAGTCCGGGACAGGGGTATGAAAAA.

As to this clone: The read is 3 residues too short to cover the CDR3 end, so that end is filled in from the germline J gene. The V and J genes are TRBV6-2 or TRBV6-3 and TRBJ2-7, with D maybe TRBD2 (5 bases). The CDR3 consists of 17 residues. Germline V gene lookup returns CDR1 MNHEY and CDR2 SVGEGT. V dropped 4 bases and J dropped 3 bases, with 22 bases sitting between them. Partial CDR3 DNA: TGTGCCAGCAGTTTGATGGGAGCGCGAGCGGAAGTCTACGAG. It codes for CASSLMGARAEVYE. The entire CDR3 is CASSLMGARAEVYEQYF.

Comments on this clone: The read comes to an end 3 residues before the CDR3 does, leaving the germline J gene to fill in the end. The chain joins TRBV5-5 to TRBJ2-7; D is ambiguous. The V gene's germline CDR1 is SGHKS and CDR2 YYEKEE (reference sequence). The ends were cut back, 2 bases at V and 4 bases at J, with 7 bases in the middle. CDR3 length: 12 residues. CDR3 DNA, as far as it was read: TGTGCCAGCAGCTTCTTCGGGTACGAG. Translated, it gives CASSFFGYE. From start to end, the CDR3 is CASSFFGYEQYF.

Notes on this clone: Read data end 3 residues before the CDR3 end; the end is taken from the germline J gene. The gene calls are TRBV20-1 and TRBJ2-7; 7 bases map to TRBD1. This CDR3 spans 15 amino acids. J lost 3 bases, V lost 5 bases, and 13 bases had no gene match. Germline V gives CDR1 DFQATT, CDR2 SNEGSKA (reference sequence). CDR3 amino acids: CSAPASAQGSYEQYF. Incomplete CDR3 DNA: TGCAGTGCTCCAGCCAGCGCACAGGGGAGCTACGAG.